These T cell receptor beta chains were read from a single sample in a study of CD8+ T cells in alopecia areata. Libraries were prepared by immunoSEQ multiplex PCR; TCRdb keeps only in-frame clonotypes and omits some of them. The sample yields approximately 200,000 clones, approximately 56% seen once. The sequenced sample was CD4+ T cells sorted from blood, obtained at week 4, from a patient treated with tofacitinib. These receptors originate from a human donor with alopecia areata. The CDR3 runs from the conserved cysteine through the conserved F or W. A D gene is named only where the DNA matches it firmly. The size of a clone is reported for some rows only, either as once, few or many, or as a class for expanded clones.

V: TRBV29-1; size: NA; D: NA; J: TRBJ2-7; DNA: TGCAGCGTTGATCGGGGGCAGGGCGGTGGCGAGCAGTACTTC; CDR3: CSVDRGQGGGEQYF
V: TRBV7-9; size: few; D: NA; J: TRBJ1-1; DNA: TGTGCCAGCAGCTTAGCGAGGTTACAGAGCACTGAAGCTTTCTTT; CDR3: CASSLARLQSTEAFF
V: TRBV29-1; size: few; D: NA; J: TRBJ2-3; DNA: TGCAGCGTGCGGACTCCGGTGGGCACAGATACGCAGTATTTT; CDR3: CSVRTPVGTDTQYF
V: TRBV6-6; size: NA; D: NA; J: TRBJ2-3; DNA: TGTGCCAGCAGTTACCGCCGGGACACAGATACGCAGTATTTT; CDR3: CASSYRRDTDTQYF
V: TRBV30; size: NA; D: NA; J: TRBJ1-5; DNA: TGTGCCTGGAGCGGGGTAGATCAGCCCCAGCATTTT; CDR3: CAWSGVDQPQHF
V: TRBV23-1; size: NA; D: NA; J: TRBJ2-5; DNA: TGCGCCAGCAGTCAGCCGGCCAGGGACGTTTCGGAGACCCAGTACTTC; CDR3: CASSQPARDVSETQYF
V: TRBV6-6; size: NA; D: NA; J: TRBJ1-6; DNA: TGTGCCAGCAGTTACTCGTTGGATTCACCCCTCCACTTT; CDR3: CASSYSLDSPLHF
V: TRBV5-6; size: NA; D: NA; J: TRBJ1-1; DNA: TGTGCCAGCAGCCCCGGGCGGTCAGATGAAGCTTTCTTT; CDR3: CASSPGRSDEAFF
V: TRBV4-1; size: few; D: TRBD1; J: TRBJ1-6; DNA: TGCGCCAGCAGCCAAGATCCCAGGGGGCCCCATTCACCCCTCCACTTT; CDR3: CASSQDPRGPHSPLHF
V: TRBV30; size: NA; D: NA; J: TRBJ2-1; DNA: TGTGCCTGGACGAGGGCACTGGGCCGGGTTGACAATGAGCAGTTCTTC; CDR3: CAWTRALGRVDNEQFF
V: TRBV2; size: few; D: TRBD1; J: TRBJ1-4; DNA: TGTGCCAGCAGTGTTGAGGGACAGCCAAATGAAAAACTGTTTTTT; CDR3: CASSVEGQPNEKLFF
V: TRBV20-1; size: NA; D: NA; J: TRBJ1-4; DNA: TGCAGTGCCCGTACTCCAGGAGAACTGTTTTTT; CDR3: CSARTPGELFF
V: TRBV5-1; size: once; D: NA; J: TRBJ1-1; DNA: TGCGCCAGCAGCCCCCGCGGCGGGGGAAGGGGGACTGAAGCTTTCTTT; CDR3: CASSPRGGGRGTEAFF
V: TRBV25-1; size: once; D: NA; J: TRBJ1-2; DNA: TGTGCCAGCAGGGACCTTAACTATGGCTACACCTTC; CDR3: CASRDLNYGYTF
V: TRBV29-1; size: once; D: NA; J: TRBJ2-7; DNA: TGCAGCGTTGTCCCCCCCGGGGGGCCCGAGCAGTACTTC; CDR3: CSVVPPGGPEQYF
V: TRBV10-3; size: few; D: NA; J: TRBJ2-1; DNA: TGTGCCATCAGTGATTACAATGAGCAGTTCTTC; CDR3: CAISDYNEQFF
V: TRBV11-2; size: NA; D: NA; J: TRBJ2-7; DNA: TGTGCCAGCAGCCCATTGGAGGGGGCGGGTCGCGAGCAGTACTTC; CDR3: CASSPLEGAGREQYF
V: TRBV28; size: NA; D: TRBD1; J: TRBJ1-2; DNA: TGTGCCAGCAGCCAAGGACAGGGGATCGGGTATGGCTACACCTTC; CDR3: CASSQGQGIGYGYTF
V: TRBV2; size: once; D: NA; J: TRBJ2-6; DNA: TGTGCCAGCAGTGAGGAGACAGCTGGGGCCAACGTCCTGACTTTC; CDR3: CASSEETAGANVLTF
V: TRBV29-1; size: NA; D: NA; J: TRBJ2-7; DNA: TGCAGCGTAGTAAGTGGGTTAGGGATCGAGCAGTACTTC; CDR3: CSVVSGLGIEQYF
V: TRBV20-1; size: NA; D: NA; J: TRBJ2-4; DNA: TGCAGTGCTAGAATAGGGGTAGGGCAGTACTTC; CDR3: CSARIGVGQYF
V: TRBV11-2; size: NA; D: NA; J: TRBJ2-5; DNA: TGTGCCAGCAGCAGGGGACACCAAGAGACCCAGTACTTC; CDR3: CASSRGHQETQYF
V: TRBV19; size: few; D: NA; J: TRBJ2-3; DNA: TGTGCCAGTAGGCCGACATCCACAGATACGCAGTATTTT; CDR3: CASRPTSTDTQYF
V: TRBV2; size: NA; D: TRBD1; J: TRBJ1-3; DNA: TGTGCCAGCAGGCAAGGGGGCGAAAACACCATATATTTT; CDR3: CASRQGGENTIYF
V: TRBV29-1; size: NA; D: TRBD2; J: TRBJ2-5; DNA: TGCAGCGTGGGGACTAGCGGCAAAGAGACCCAGTACTTC; CDR3: CSVGTSGKETQYF
V: TRBV4-1; size: NA; D: TRBD2; J: TRBJ2-1; DNA: TGCGCCAGCAGCCAAGTCGGTCGGGGGGGCCGGGACTCCTACAATGAGCAGTTCTTC; CDR3: CASSQVGRGGRDSYNEQFF
V: TRBV7-2; size: NA; D: NA; J: TRBJ2-5; DNA: TGTGCCAGCAGCTTAGGGGCCAGCCAGCAAGAGACCCAGTACTTC; CDR3: CASSLGASQQETQYF
V: TRBV5-4; size: few; D: TRBD2; J: TRBJ2-3; DNA: TGTGCCAGCAGCTATGGGACTAGCGGGGTTTTTAGCACAGATACGCAGTATTTT; CDR3: CASSYGTSGVFSTDTQYF
V: TRBV4-2; size: few; D: NA; J: TRBJ1-2; DNA: TGTGCCAGCAGCCAAGATGCGGGAAACTATGGCTACACCTTC; CDR3: CASSQDAGNYGYTF
V: TRBV18; size: NA; D: TRBD1; J: TRBJ1-1; DNA: TGTGCCAGCTCACCCACAGGGGGGAACACTGAAGCTTTCTTT; CDR3: CASSPTGGNTEAFF
V: TRBV6-1; size: once; D: NA; J: TRBJ1-1; DNA: TGTGCCAGCAGTGAATCTGGGTTCACTGAAGCTTTCTTT; CDR3: CASSESGFTEAFF
V: TRBV2; size: NA; D: NA; J: TRBJ2-7; DNA: TGTGCCAGCAGTCCAAATCCCGGACGGGCCTACGAGCAGTACTTC; CDR3: CASSPNPGRAYEQYF
V: TRBV7-2; size: NA; D: NA; J: TRBJ1-1; DNA: TGTGCCAGCAGCTTGAAAGATCAGGACACTGAAGCTTTCTTT; CDR3: CASSLKDQDTEAFF
V: TRBV5-1; size: NA; D: TRBD1; J: TRBJ1-1; DNA: TGCGCCAGCAGCCGGGGACAGGGCAGCATGAACACTGAAGCTTTCTTT; CDR3: CASSRGQGSMNTEAFF
V: TRBV2; size: NA; D: TRBD1; J: TRBJ2-5; DNA: TGTGCCAGCAGGGCCCCTGCGGACAGGCCCCAAGAGACCCAGTACTTC; CDR3: CASRAPADRPQETQYF
V: TRBV29-1; size: few; D: TRBD1; J: TRBJ2-3; DNA: TGCAGCGTGACAGGGGACGGCACAGATACGCAGTATTTT; CDR3: CSVTGDGTDTQYF
V: TRBV29-1; size: NA; D: NA; J: TRBJ2-6; DNA: TGCAGCGTTTCAGACTCTGGGGCCAACGTCCTGACTTTC; CDR3: CSVSDSGANVLTF
V: TRBV19; size: NA; D: TRBD1; J: TRBJ2-3; DNA: TGTGCCAGTAGTATAGGGGGACAGGATACGCAGTATTTT; CDR3: CASSIGGQDTQYF
V: TRBV7-9; size: NA; D: NA; J: TRBJ1-5; DNA: TGTGCCAGCAGCTCTACTCGACAGGTCGAGCCCCAGCATTTT; CDR3: CASSSTRQVEPQHF
V: TRBV29-1; size: few; D: TRBD1; J: TRBJ2-7; DNA: TGCAGCGGCAAACCGGGACAGGGGGCGAGCGAGCAGTACTTC; CDR3: CSGKPGQGASEQYF
V: TRBV29-1; size: NA; D: NA; J: TRBJ1-4; DNA: TGCAGCGTTGTGGCGAATGAAAAACTGTTTTTT; CDR3: CSVVANEKLFF
V: TRBV28; size: NA; D: TRBD1; J: TRBJ2-7; DNA: TGTGCCAGCAGTACAGGGGGCGAGAAGCAGTACTTC; CDR3: CASSTGGEKQYF
V: TRBV6-6; size: NA; D: NA; J: TRBJ1-1; DNA: TGTGCCAGCAGTTTCGACAGCTACACTGAAGCTTTCTTT; CDR3: CASSFDSYTEAFF
V: TRBV19; size: few; D: NA; J: TRBJ2-6; DNA: TGTGCCAGTAGTATTGGCGCTGGGGCCAACGTCCTGACTTTC; CDR3: CASSIGAGANVLTF
V: TRBV30; size: NA; D: NA; J: TRBJ1-2; DNA: TGTGCCTGGAGGAATTCAGGCCTTCTGAACTATGGCTACACCTTC; CDR3: CAWRNSGLLNYGYTF
V: TRBV27; size: NA; D: NA; J: TRBJ2-7; DNA: TGTGCCAGCAGTTTAACCACAAGGACAGCCTACGAGCAGTACTTC; CDR3: CASSLTTRTAYEQYF
V: TRBV7-2; size: NA; D: TRBD2; J: TRBJ2-7; DNA: TGTGCCAGCAGCTTGGCGGGGGGCTCCGAGCAGTACTTC; CDR3: CASSLAGGSEQYF
V: TRBV28; size: NA; D: NA; J: TRBJ1-5; DNA: TGTGCCAGCATCTCGGCAGGGTACCGCAATCAGCCCCAGCATTTT; CDR3: CASISAGYRNQPQHF
V: TRBV29-1; size: NA; D: NA; J: TRBJ1-1; DNA: TGCAGCGTTGCGGAGGGCACCACTGAAGCTTTCTTT; CDR3: CSVAEGTTEAFF
V: TRBV10-3; size: few; D: NA; J: TRBJ2-3; DNA: TGTGCCATCCGCGGGGCGGACACAGATACGCAGTATTTT; CDR3: CAIRGADTDTQYF
V: TRBV29-1; size: NA; D: NA; J: TRBJ1-3; DNA: TGCAGCGCTCAGGGAAAGCACTCTGGAAACACCATATATTTT; CDR3: CSAQGKHSGNTIYF
V: TRBV4-1; size: NA; D: TRBD2; J: TRBJ2-1; DNA: TGCGCCAGCAGCCAAGGCAGCGGGGGATACAATGAGCAGTTCTTC; CDR3: CASSQGSGGYNEQFF
V: TRBV25-1; size: NA; D: NA; J: TRBJ2-4; DNA: TGTGCCAGCAGTGAAAAGGGGGGTGGTAAAAACATTCAGTACTTC; CDR3: CASSEKGGGKNIQYF
V: TRBV6-6; size: NA; D: NA; J: TRBJ2-5; DNA: TGTGCCAGCAGTTACCGGAGGTGGGAGACCCAGTACTTC; CDR3: CASSYRRWETQYF
V: TRBV5-1; size: NA; D: NA; J: TRBJ1-5; DNA: TGCGCCAGCAGCCAGGACGGCTATAGCAATCAGCCCCAGCATTTT; CDR3: CASSQDGYSNQPQHF
V: TRBV7-9; size: NA; D: NA; J: TRBJ1-5; DNA: TGTGCCAGCAGCCCTTCGGGGGGGAGCAATCAGCCCCAGCATTTT; CDR3: CASSPSGGSNQPQHF
V: TRBV5-1; size: NA; D: TRBD1; J: TRBJ1-6; DNA: TGCGCCAGCAGCTTGAAGACAGGGAATTCACCCCTCCACTTT; CDR3: CASSLKTGNSPLHF
V: TRBV15; size: NA; D: NA; J: TRBJ2-7; DNA: TGTGCCACCAGCAGGGGGACGGGCAATTGGGAGCAGTACTTC; CDR3: CATSRGTGNWEQYF
V: TRBV2; size: NA; D: TRBD1; J: TRBJ2-2; DNA: TGTGCCAGCAGTGAAAGGACAGGGAACACCGGGGAGCTGTTTTTT; CDR3: CASSERTGNTGELFF
V: TRBV11-2; size: once; D: NA; J: TRBJ2-5; DNA: TGTGCCAGCAGCCGTGGGACCAAGCCCGAGACCCAGTACTTC; CDR3: CASSRGTKPETQYF